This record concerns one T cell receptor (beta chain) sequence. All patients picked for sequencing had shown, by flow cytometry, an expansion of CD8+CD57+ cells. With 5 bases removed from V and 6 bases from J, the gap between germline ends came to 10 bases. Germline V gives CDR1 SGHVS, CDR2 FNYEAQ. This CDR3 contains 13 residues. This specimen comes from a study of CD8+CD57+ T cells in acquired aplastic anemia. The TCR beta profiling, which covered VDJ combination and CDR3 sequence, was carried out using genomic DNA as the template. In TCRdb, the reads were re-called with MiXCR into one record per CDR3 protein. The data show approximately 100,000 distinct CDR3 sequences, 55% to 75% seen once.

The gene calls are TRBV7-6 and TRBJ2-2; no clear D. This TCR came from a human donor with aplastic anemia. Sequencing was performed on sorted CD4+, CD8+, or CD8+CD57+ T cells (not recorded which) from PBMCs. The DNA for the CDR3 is TGTGCCAGCAGCCTCGGCTTTGCCGGGGAGCTGTTTTTT. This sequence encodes CASSLGFAGELFF.